This T cell receptor (beta chain) was recovered during a study of control samples from healthy donors and cancer patients. Some clones are missing from TCRdb's copy, which holds only in-frame ones; the method was immunoSEQ multiplex PCR. The table records over 150,000 clones, approximately 94% of them present only once. With 2 bases removed from V and 0 bases from J, the gap between germline ends came to 8 bases. CDR3 length: 15 amino acids. The germline V gene encodes CDR1 MNHNS and CDR2 SASEGT. This chain links TRBV6-1 with TRBJ1-5; tentatively, D is TRBD1 (6 bases). Material for sequencing was PBMCs. The TCR originated in a man in his sixties with colorectal cancer. DNA of the CDR3: TGTGCCAGCAGTGAATGGACAGATAGCAATCAGCCCCAGCATTTT. Residues: CASSEWTDSNQPQHF.